This TCR beta chain was obtained from a study of cytomegalovirus exposure and HLA in healthy donors. Study overall: The study placed about 86% of its approximately 400 genotyped donors in the Caucasian-associated ancestry cluster.

In the PCR, 60 Vbeta and 13 Jbeta primers were used. Original data processing: A later analysis tallied approximately 80 million unique TCR beta chains, around 11 million of them shared. Sequenced by immunoSEQ multiplex PCR; TCRdb stores in-frame clones only, minus some. That table furnishes V, J and clone size, whereas the DNA furnished D and trimming. The data show about 180,000 clones, just over 75% seen once. Overall study findings and caveats: Sequencing probably produced one cluster of sequence variants that were highly shared. Several of the most significant clusters appeared, in a later analysis, to be linked to common viral pathogens.

The length of the CDR3 is 15 residues. Germline lookup yields CDR1 SEHNR and CDR2 FQNEAQ (reference sequence). The V end was cut by 5 bases, the J end by 0 bases, with 12 bases between. On this clone: Its specificity is unknown.

This TCR came from a man aged 18-30 years in good health and CMV-seronegative. Sequencing used PBMCs. This chain uses TRBV7-9 with TRBJ2-3; D possibly corresponds to TRBD1 (5 bases). CDR3 residues: CASSATGVSTDTQYF. CDR3 in DNA: TGTGCCAGCAGCGCCACAGGAGTTAGCACAGATACGCAGTATTTT.